The T cell receptor (beta chain) described here comes from a study of CD8+ T cells in alopecia areata. Sequencing used cDNA as its template, made by extracting RNA and reverse transcribing it. This table comes from immunoSEQ multiplex PCR, and its TCRdb copy is limited to in-frame clones, with some not included. The table lists some 170,000 clones, around 71% of them singletons. Researchers gathered lesional scalp punch biopsies and peripheral blood from patients with alopecia areata. V trimming: 4 bases; J trimming: 4 bases; junction bases outside the gene matches: 3. This CDR3 is 15 amino acids long. The germline gives CDR1 LGHNT, CDR2 FRNRAP. This clone was counted between two and nine times.

The source is a human donor with alopecia areata. The rearrangement links TRBV12-5 to TRBJ2-1, with 11 bases fitting TRBD1. Sample: CD8+ T cells sorted from blood, taken at week 0. CDR3 sequence: CASGYGQGAYNEQFF. The CDR3 coding sequence is TGTGCTAGTGGTTATGGACAGGGGGCATACAATGAGCAGTTCTTC. The whole variable domain, filled in from reference TRBV12-5 and TRBJ2-1, reads DARVTQTPRHKVTEMGQEVTMRCQPILGHNTVFWYRQTMMQGLELLAYFRNRAPLDDSGMPKDRFSAEMPDATLATLKIQPSEPRDSAVYFCASGYGQGAYNEQFFGPGTRLTVL.